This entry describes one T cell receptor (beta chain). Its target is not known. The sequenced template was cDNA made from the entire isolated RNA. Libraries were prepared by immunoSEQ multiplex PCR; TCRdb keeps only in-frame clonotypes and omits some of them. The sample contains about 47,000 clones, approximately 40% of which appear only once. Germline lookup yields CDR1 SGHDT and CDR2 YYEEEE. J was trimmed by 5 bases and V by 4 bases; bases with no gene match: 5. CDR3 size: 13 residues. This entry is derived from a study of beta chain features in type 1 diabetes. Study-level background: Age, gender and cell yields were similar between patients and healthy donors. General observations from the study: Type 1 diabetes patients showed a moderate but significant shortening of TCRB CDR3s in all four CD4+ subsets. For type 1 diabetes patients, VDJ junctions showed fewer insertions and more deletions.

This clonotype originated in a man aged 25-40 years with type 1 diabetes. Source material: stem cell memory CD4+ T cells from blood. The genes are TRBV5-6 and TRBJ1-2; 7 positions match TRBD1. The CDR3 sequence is CASSLYRGYGYTF. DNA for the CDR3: TGTGCCAGCAGCCTCTACAGGGGATATGGCTACACCTTC.